This T cell receptor beta chain was sequenced in a study of blood T cell repertoires in COVID-19. Study-wide context: The United States, Italy and Spain were the sources of the acute and convalescent COVID-19 samples. T cells, B-cell-depleted T cells, or PBMCs provided the cDNA or gDNA that served as material.

The germline gives CDR1 KGHSH, CDR2 LQKENI. V shed 1 base and J shed 7 bases, with 16 bases lying between them. CDR3 size: 16 residues. Repertoires were generated with immunoSEQ multiplex PCR, while TCRdb's copy carries only in-frame clones and drops some. Among roughly 430,000 clones listed, around 90% were seen once. Adults between roughly 18 and 95 years of age took part from about 24 US areas. Clinical histories supplied by participants themselves formed the basis of cohort assignment. J is TRBJ1-4 and V is TRBV18; D possibly corresponds to TRBD1 (5 bases). The sample was PBMCs or T cells enriched from blood (not recorded which). This sequence was found in a woman aged 40 to 49 with acute COVID-19. For the CDR3, the DNA is TGTGCCAGCTCACCACGGACGGCGGGGGTGGCTGAAAAACTGTTTTTT. Amino acids: CASSPRTAGVAEKLFF.